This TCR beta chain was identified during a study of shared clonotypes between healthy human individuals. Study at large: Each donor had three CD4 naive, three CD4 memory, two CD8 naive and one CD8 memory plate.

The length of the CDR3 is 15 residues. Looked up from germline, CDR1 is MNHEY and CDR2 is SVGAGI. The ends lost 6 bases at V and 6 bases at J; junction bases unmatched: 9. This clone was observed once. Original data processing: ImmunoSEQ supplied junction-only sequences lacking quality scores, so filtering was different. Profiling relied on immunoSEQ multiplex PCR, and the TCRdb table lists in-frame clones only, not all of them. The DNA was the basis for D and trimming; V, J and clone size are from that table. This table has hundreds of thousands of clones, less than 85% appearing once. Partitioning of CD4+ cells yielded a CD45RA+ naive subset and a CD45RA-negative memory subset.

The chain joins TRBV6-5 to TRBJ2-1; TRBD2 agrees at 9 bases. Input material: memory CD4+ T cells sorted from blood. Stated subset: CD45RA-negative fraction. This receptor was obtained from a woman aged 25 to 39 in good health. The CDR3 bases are TGTGCCAGCAGAGAAATTAGCGGGAGAGTCAATGAGCAGTTCTTC. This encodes CASREISGRVNEQFF.